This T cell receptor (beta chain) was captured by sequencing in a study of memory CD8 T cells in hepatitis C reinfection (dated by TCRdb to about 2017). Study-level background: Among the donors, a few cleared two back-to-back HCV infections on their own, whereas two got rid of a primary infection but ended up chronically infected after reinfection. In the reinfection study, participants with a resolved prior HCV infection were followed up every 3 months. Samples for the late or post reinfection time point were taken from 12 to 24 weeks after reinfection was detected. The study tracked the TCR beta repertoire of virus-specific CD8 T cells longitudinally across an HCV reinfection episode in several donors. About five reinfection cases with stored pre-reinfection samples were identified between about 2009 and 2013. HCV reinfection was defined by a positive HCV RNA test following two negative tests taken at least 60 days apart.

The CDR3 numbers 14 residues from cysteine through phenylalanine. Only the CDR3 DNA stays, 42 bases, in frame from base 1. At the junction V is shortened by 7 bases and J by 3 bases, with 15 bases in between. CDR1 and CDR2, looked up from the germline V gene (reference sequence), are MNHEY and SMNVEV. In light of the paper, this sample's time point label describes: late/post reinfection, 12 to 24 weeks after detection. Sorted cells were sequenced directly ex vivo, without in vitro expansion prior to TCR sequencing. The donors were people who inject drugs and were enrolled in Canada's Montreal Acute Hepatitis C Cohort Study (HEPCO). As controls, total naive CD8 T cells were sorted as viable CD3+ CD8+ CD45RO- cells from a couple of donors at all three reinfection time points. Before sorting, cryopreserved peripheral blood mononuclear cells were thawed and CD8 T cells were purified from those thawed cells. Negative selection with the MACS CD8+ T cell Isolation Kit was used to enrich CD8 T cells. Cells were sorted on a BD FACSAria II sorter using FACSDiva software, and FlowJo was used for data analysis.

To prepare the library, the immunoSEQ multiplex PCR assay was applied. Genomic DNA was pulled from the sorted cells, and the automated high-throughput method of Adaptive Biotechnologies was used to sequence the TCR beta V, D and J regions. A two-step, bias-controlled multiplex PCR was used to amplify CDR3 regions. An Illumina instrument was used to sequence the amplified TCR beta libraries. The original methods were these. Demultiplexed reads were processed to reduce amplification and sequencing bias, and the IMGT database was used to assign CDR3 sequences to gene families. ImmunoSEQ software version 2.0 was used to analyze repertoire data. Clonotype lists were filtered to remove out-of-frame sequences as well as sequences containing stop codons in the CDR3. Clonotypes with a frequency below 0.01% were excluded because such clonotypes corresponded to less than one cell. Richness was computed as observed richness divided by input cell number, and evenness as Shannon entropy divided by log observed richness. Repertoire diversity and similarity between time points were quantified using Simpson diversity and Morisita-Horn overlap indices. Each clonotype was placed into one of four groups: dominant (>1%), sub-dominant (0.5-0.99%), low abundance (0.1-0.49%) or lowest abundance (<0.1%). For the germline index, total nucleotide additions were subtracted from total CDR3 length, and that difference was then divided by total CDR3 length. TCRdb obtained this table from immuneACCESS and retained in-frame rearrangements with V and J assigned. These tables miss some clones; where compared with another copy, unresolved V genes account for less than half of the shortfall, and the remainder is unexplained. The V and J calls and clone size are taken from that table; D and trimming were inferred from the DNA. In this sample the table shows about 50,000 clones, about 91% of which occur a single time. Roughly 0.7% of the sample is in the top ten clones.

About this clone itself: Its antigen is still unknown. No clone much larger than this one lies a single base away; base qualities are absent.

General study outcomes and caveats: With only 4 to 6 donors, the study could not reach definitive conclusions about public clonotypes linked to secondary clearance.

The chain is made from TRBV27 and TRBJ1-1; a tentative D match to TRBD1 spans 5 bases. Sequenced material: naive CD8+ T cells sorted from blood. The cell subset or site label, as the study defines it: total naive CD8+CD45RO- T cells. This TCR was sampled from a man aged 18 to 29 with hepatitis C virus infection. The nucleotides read TGTGCCAGCACTCCCATCTGGGGGGACACTGAAGCTTTCTTT. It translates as CASTPIWGDTEAFF.